These T cell receptor beta chains were read from a single sample in a study of PD-1 blockade in classical Hodgkin lymphoma. Repertoires were generated with immunoSEQ multiplex PCR, while TCRdb's copy carries only in-frame clones and drops some. The profile shows approximately 96,000 clones, about 92% of them singletons. The sample consisted of peripheral blood mononuclear cells (PBMCs), taken before the fourth cycle of nivolumab. Receptors were obtained from a human donor with classical Hodgkin lymphoma. The CDR3 runs from the conserved cysteine through the conserved F or W. Fields, in order: J gene, clone size, V gene, D gene, CDR3 DNA, CDR3 protein. The D gene is left open where the match is weak. A row's size may be missing; if present it is once, few, many or a size class.

>TRBJ1-2|NA|TRBV28|NA
TGTGCCAGCAGCCGTCAGACGCGGGCCTTGGGGGGCTACACCTTC
CASSRQTRALGGYTF
>TRBJ2-7|NA|TRBV27|TRBD2
TGTGCCAGCAGTTCCTTGGGGGGGACCGCCTACGAGCAGTACTTC
CASSSLGGTAYEQYF
>TRBJ2-2|NA|TRBV2|TRBD2
TGTGCCAGCAGCCAGGAGGTAGCGGGAGTGAGGAACGGGGAGCTGTTTTTT
CASSQEVAGVRNGELFF
>TRBJ1-2|NA|TRBV11-1|TRBD1
TGTGCCAGCACCATGGGACAGGGGGATCCTAACTATGGCTACACCTTC
CASTMGQGDPNYGYTF
>TRBJ2-2|NA|TRBV6-5|TRBD1
TGTGCCAGCAACCCACAGGGGGCGGGCACCGGGGAGCTGTTTTTT
CASNPQGAGTGELFF
>TRBJ1-2|NA|TRBV18|TRBD1
TGTGCCAGCTCACCGACAGGGGGAGTTGATGGCTACACCTTC
CASSPTGGVDGYTF
>TRBJ2-4|NA|TRBV7-2|NA
TGTGCCAGCAGCTTAAGGGCCAAAAACATTCAGTACTTC
CASSLRAKNIQYF
>TRBJ2-7|NA|TRBV5-1|TRBD1
TGCGCCAGCAGCCGCGGGGACAGGGGGACCTACGAGCAGTACTTC
CASSRGDRGTYEQYF
>TRBJ2-2|NA|TRBV10-1|TRBD1
TGCGCCAGCAGGGAGCAGGGGGCGGCCGGGGAGCTGTTTTTT
CASREQGAAGELFF
>TRBJ2-7|once|TRBV4-2|TRBD1
TGTGCCAGCAGCCAATTACAGGGGGGCTACGAGCAGTACTTC
CASSQLQGGYEQYF
>TRBJ2-7|NA|TRBV19|TRBD1
TGTGCCAGTAGTATAAGGGGGCAGCCCAAGCAGTACTTC
CASSIRGQPKQYF
>TRBJ1-5|once|TRBV27|NA
TGTGCCAGCAGTTTGCCTTCCGGGACAAGTAATCAGCCCCAGCATTTT
CASSLPSGTSNQPQHF
>TRBJ2-1|NA|TRBV6-1|TRBD2
TGTGCCAGCCAGTGGACCAGCGGGAGGGCCGGTGAGCAGTTCTTC
CASQWTSGRAGEQFF
>TRBJ2-5|NA|TRBV7-9|NA
TGTGCCAGCAGCTTAGGGGAGACGGGACGGGGAGAGACCCAGTACTTC
CASSLGETGRGETQYF
>TRBJ2-5|once|TRBV27|NA
TGTGCCAGCAGTTTAGTCCGGTTAGAGACCCAGTACTTC
CASSLVRLETQYF
>TRBJ1-1|NA|TRBV10-3|NA
TGTGCCATCAGTGAGCCGTCTCGCGCTGAAGCTTTCTTT
CAISEPSRAEAFF
>TRBJ1-5|NA|TRBV7-9|NA
TGTGCCAGCAGCTTAGAACGGCGGGCAGGGAGCAGCAATCAGCCCCAGCATTTT
CASSLERRAGSSNQPQHF
>TRBJ1-1|NA|TRBV19|NA
TGTGCCAGTAGTTCAGATGAAGGGGGGAACACTGAAGCTTTCTTT
CASSSDEGGNTEAFF
>TRBJ2-5|NA|TRBV5-1|TRBD2
TGCGCCAGCGCCACAGAGGGAGGCGGGAGAGAGACCCAGTACTTC
CASATEGGGRETQYF
>TRBJ1-5|once|TRBV5-1|TRBD1
TGCGCCAGCAGCTTGGCCGGGACAGGGAATCAGCCCCAGCATTTT
CASSLAGTGNQPQHF
>TRBJ2-7|NA|TRBV7-9|TRBD2
TGTGCCAGCAGCTTTTATAGCGGGTCCTACGAGCAGTACTTC
CASSFYSGSYEQYF
>TRBJ1-2|few|TRBV5-6|TRBD1
TGTGCCAGCAGCTCGACAGGGGATCTTGGCGGCTACACCTTC
CASSSTGDLGGYTF
>TRBJ1-1|NA|TRBV5-4|NA
TGTGCCAGCAGCTTGGTTCCGGAGGCGGTATTGTCTGAAGCTTTCTTT
CASSLVPEAVLSEAFF
>TRBJ2-1|NA|TRBV28|TRBD2
TGTGCCAGCAGCTATCCGGACCGTGGGACTAGCGAGACGAATGAGCAGTTCTTC
CASSYPDRGTSETNEQFF
>TRBJ2-5|NA|TRBV7-8|TRBD2
TGTGCCAGCAGCTTAGATTTTCCTTGCGGGAGCCAGTACTTC
CASSLDFPCGSQYF
>TRBJ2-4|NA|TRBV7-9|NA
TGTGCCAGCAGCTTAGGCCCCAGGGAATCCGTCCCCAAAAACATTCAGTACTTC
CASSLGPRESVPKNIQYF
>TRBJ2-6|NA|TRBV30|NA
TGTGCCTGGAGTTTGGCCAGCGACAGGTTTAGGTCTGGGGCCAACGTCCTGACTTTC
CAWSLASDRFRSGANVLTF
>TRBJ2-3|NA|TRBV12-5|TRBD2
TGTGCTAGTGGTTTGTTTGGGGGACTAGCGGGAGTTCCCCGAGCCACAGATACGCAGTATTTT
CASGLFGGLAGVPRATDTQYF
>TRBJ1-1|NA|TRBV28|TRBD1
TGTGCCAGCAGTTCTCAGCCTTGGGGGGACAGCTCTGAAGCTTTCTTT
CASSSQPWGDSSEAFF
>TRBJ2-7|NA|TRBV27|NA
TGTGCCAGCACTCACCTCGCTTCGGGTGAGCAGTACTTC
CASTHLASGEQYF
>TRBJ1-5|few|TRBV19|NA
TGTGCCAGCACCCCGACCTCCGTGGGGCCCCAGCATTTT
CASTPTSVGPQHF
>TRBJ2-1|NA|TRBV7-3|TRBD2
TGTGCCAGCAGCTTTGCGGGAGGGTACAATGAGCAGTTCTTC
CASSFAGGYNEQFF
>TRBJ2-2|few|TRBV4-1|NA
TGCGCCAGCAGCCAACCATGGGCGAACACCGGGGAGCTGTTTTTT
CASSQPWANTGELFF
>TRBJ1-6|NA|TRBV2|NA
TGTGCCAGCGGCCAGGGGAGTTTATCCTATAATTCACCCCTCCACTTT
CASGQGSLSYNSPLHF
>TRBJ1-3|NA|TRBV18|NA
TGTGCCAGCTCACCGAACGGGGATGGAAACACCATATATTTT
CASSPNGDGNTIYF
>TRBJ1-1|NA|TRBV27|TRBD1
TGTGCCAGCAGCCCGATCGGGACAGACACTGAAGCTTTCTTT
CASSPIGTDTEAFF
>TRBJ2-2|NA|TRBV10-3|NA
TGTGCCATCAGTGAGTCGCCAGGGTACACCGGGGAGCTGTTTTTT
CAISESPGYTGELFF
>TRBJ2-3|NA|TRBV21-1|NA
TGTGCCAGCAGCAAAACTGGGGGGACAGCGGGTAGGGTCACAGATACGCAGTATTTT
CASSKTGGTAGRVTDTQYF
>TRBJ1-2|NA|TRBV7-9|NA
TGTGCCAGCAGCTTAACACGGATCTATGGCTACACCTTC
CASSLTRIYGYTF
>TRBJ1-1|NA|TRBV29-1|NA
TGCAGCGTCTTGACCTTAACCCCGAACACTGAAGCTTTCTTT
CSVLTLTPNTEAFF
>TRBJ1-4|NA|TRBV6-1|NA
TGTGCCACCGAAGACCAGGGGATAAGGGAAAAACTGTTTTTT
CATEDQGIREKLFF
>TRBJ2-3|NA|TRBV7-2|TRBD1
TGTGCCAGCAGCTTCCAGGGACAGGGATTCACAGATACGCAGTATTTT
CASSFQGQGFTDTQYF
>TRBJ2-7|NA|TRBV6-6|NA
TGTGCCAGCAGTTACGGAGGGAACTACGAGCAGTACTTC
CASSYGGNYEQYF
>TRBJ2-5|once|TRBV18|NA
TGTGCCAGCTCACCAAACAGTATAAGTTACCAAGAGACCCAGTACTTC
CASSPNSISYQETQYF
>TRBJ1-2|once|TRBV7-3|TRBD1
TGTGCCAGCAGCTTACGAGATAATACGGGACAGTCCTATGGCTACACCTTC
CASSLRDNTGQSYGYTF
>TRBJ2-7|NA|TRBV5-1|TRBD1
TGCGCCAGCAGTCCCGGGACAGGGGGTGTCGACGAGCAGTACTTC
CASSPGTGGVDEQYF
>TRBJ2-5|NA|TRBV11-2|TRBD2
TGTGCCAGCAGCTACCGGGGGGGCGGAGGAGAGACCCAGTACTTC
CASSYRGGGGETQYF
>TRBJ2-1|NA|TRBV5-1|TRBD1
TGCGCCACCACCGAGGACAGGGAGAAGGATGAGCAGTTCTTC
CATTEDREKDEQFF
>TRBJ1-5|NA|TRBV6-1|NA
TGTGCCAGCAGTGACCACAGGAATCAGCCCCAGCATTTT
CASSDHRNQPQHF
>TRBJ2-5|NA|TRBV2|NA
TGTGCCAGCGCTAATACTGTGGAGACCCAGTACTTC
CASANTVETQYF
>TRBJ2-4|NA|TRBV7-2|NA
TGTGCCAGCAGCTTAAAGGGCCTAGCGAGTCACATTCAGTACTTC
CASSLKGLASHIQYF
>TRBJ2-3|NA|TRBV29-1|TRBD2
TGCAGCGTTGCGGGGAGGGAGGAACTCACAGATACGCAGTATTTT
CSVAGREELTDTQYF
>TRBJ2-7|NA|TRBV12-5|TRBD1
TGTCCCCTCCCCGGGACAGGGGGCGACGAGCAGTACTTC
CPLPGTGGDEQYF
>TRBJ2-3|NA|TRBV9|NA
TGTGCCAGCAGCCCAAGATGGATGGCAGATACGCAGTATTTT
CASSPRWMADTQYF
>TRBJ1-1|NA|TRBV10-2|NA
TGCGCCAGCAGTGAGTCGTACCTTGGTGAAGCTTTCTTT
CASSESYLGEAFF
>TRBJ1-2|NA|TRBV5-1|NA
TGCGCCAGCAGCTCGGGCTATGGCTACACCTTC
CASSSGYGYTF
>TRBJ2-5|NA|TRBV7-9|NA
TGTGCCAGCAGCCCCCAGGGGTCGCGAGAGACCCAGTACTTC
CASSPQGSRETQYF
>TRBJ1-4|NA|TRBV27|TRBD1
TGTGCCAGCAGTCCGGGACAGGGATGGCAAGGGCCTGTCGGAAAACTGTTTTTT
CASSPGQGWQGPVGKLFF
>TRBJ1-1|NA|TRBV29-1|NA
TGCAGCGTCTCGGGGAGGGCCCACACTGAAGCTTTCTTT
CSVSGRAHTEAFF
>TRBJ1-2|NA|TRBV6-5|NA
TGTGCCAGCAGTTACTCGGTGCGCCGGACTTGGGGCTACACCTTC
CASSYSVRRTWGYTF